This T cell receptor (beta chain) was profiled in a study of blood T cell repertoires in COVID-19 (TCRdb year 2020). Regarding the complete study: The collaborator samples originated in the United States, Italy and Spain and spanned the acute and convalescent phases of COVID-19. The prospective study material was composed of cDNA or gDNA derived from T cells, B-cell-depleted T cells, or PBMCs. The dataset comprised deeply sampled blood TCRbeta repertoires from subjects exposed to, actively infected with, or recovered from COVID-19. The repertoires were made available in a free public database intended to serve as a resource for research on the immune response to SARS-CoV-2. Samples came from the ongoing ImmuneRACE study (first 160 participants) plus 1,254 subjects from 6 global collaborators. Nearly every sample came with metadata listing a de-identified subject ID, COVID-19 status, age in years and sex. Where HLA class I and class II types were available, the types were taken from metadata supplied by the sample provider, not from assay-based typing. Broader findings and caveats from the paper: The quantity of clinical and demographic metadata differed by source and by participant and was supplied without curation.

Whole blood was collected in K2EDTA tubes by collaborating institutions according to the institutions' own protocols. For TCRbeta analysis, collaborators shipped samples in one of three forms: frozen whole blood, isolated PBMCs, or DNA extracted from either of those sample types. The immunoSEQ Assay, a bias-controlled multiplex PCR, was used to amplify TCRbeta CDR3 regions from genomic DNA. Per the original workflow: The number of nucleated cells in each sample was estimated from the amplification of reference gene primers within the assay. To quantify the absolute abundance of each unique TCRbeta CDR3 rearrangement, sequence reads were collapsed and filtered. For each sample, productive Simpson clonality was calculated as the square root of Simpson's diversity index over productive rearrangements. Not all clones reach the TCRdb copy of this immuneACCESS table, which keeps in-frame sequences only. Checked studies attribute under half of the gap to unresolved V genes and leave the rest unexplained. V, J and clone size were drawn from that table, and D and trimming were deduced from the DNA. Recorded for this sample are about 220,000 clones; 80% to 85% of them occurred a single time. 2% to 2.5% of the sample comes from the top ten.

With regard to this clone: Its cognate antigen has yet to be identified. One base away there is no much larger clone; base qualities are not given.

Sequenced material: peripheral blood. The receptor was derived from a woman in her sixties or seventies with acute or convalescent COVID-19.

CDR3 protein: CASSPPVRVLRNTEAFF. The bases are TGTGCCAGCAGCCCTCCCGTGAGGGTCCTTAGGAACACTGAAGCTTTCTTT. The chain was built from TRBV14 and TRBJ1-1; no D gene call is confident. Taken from cysteine to phenylalanine, the CDR3 has 17 residues. Of all the DNA, just the CDR3 is kept, 51 bases in frame from base 1. V is clipped by 4 bases and J by 1 base, and the sequence between their germline boundaries is 19 bases long. The germline V gene provides CDR1 SGHDN and CDR2 FVKESK.